This passage covers 32 T cell receptor beta chains from one sample sequenced in a study of shared clonotypes between healthy human individuals. The repertoire was sequenced with immunoSEQ multiplex PCR; TCRdb's copy has only in-frame clones and lacks some. The sample holds about 1.5 million clones; 95% to 99% are singletons and the top ten take approximately 0.44%. The sequencing sample was made of naive CD4+ T cells sorted from blood. The subset: CD45RA+ positively selected. These receptors came from a man aged 25 to 45 in good health.

This rearrangement joins TRBV5-1 to TRBJ2-5, with 11 bases identical to TRBD2. The CDR3 extends over 16 amino acids. Per germline, CDR1 SGHRS and CDR2 YFSETQ. Trimming removed 0 bases from V and 5 bases from J; junction bases left unmatched: 6. CDR3 in amino acids: CASSLVLAGGEETQYF. CDR3 in DNA: TGCGCCAGCAGCTTGGTCCTAGCGGGAGGCGAGGAGACCCAGTACTTC. The full variable domain, with the rest looked up from reference TRBV5-1 and TRBJ2-5, is KAGVTQTPRYLIKTRGQQVTLSCSPISGHRSVSWYQQTPGQGLQFLFEYFSETQRNKGNFPGRFSGRQFSNSRSEMNVSTLELGDSALYLCASSLVLAGGEETQYFGPGTRLLVL.

The chain is built from TRBV5-1 and TRBJ2-1; TRBD2 matches 11 bases. Looked up from germline, CDR1 is SGHRS and CDR2 is YFSETQ. The CDR3 contains 16 residues. V was pared by 3 bases and J by 6 bases, with 8 bases of the junction left unmatched. The CDR3 DNA follows: TGCGCCAGCAGCTCCTTGACTAGCGGGACCGGCAATGAGCAGTTCTTC. Its protein product is CASSSLTSGTGNEQFF.

The CDR3 DNA follows: TGTGCCAGCAGTTTATGGGCCGAACGCGAGCAGTTCTTC. Its translation is CASSLWAEREQFF. The chain employs TRBV28 and TRBJ2-1; D ambiguous. There are 13 residues in the CDR3. Trimming removed 0 bases at V and 10 bases at J, with 10 bases between. Germline CDR1 MDHEN, CDR2 SYDVKM.

The chain joins TRBV28 to TRBJ2-3; D may be TRBD1 (7 bases). Germline V gene data show CDR1 as MDHEN and CDR2 as SYDVKM. The CDR3 totals 16 residues. The V end lost 0 bases, the J end lost 0 bases, and 10 bases lay between the germline ends. The CDR3 coding sequence is TGTGCCAGCAGTTTATGGACAGGGACTAGCACAGATACGCAGTATTTT. Its translation is CASSLWTGTSTDTQYF.

V gene TRBV15 combines with J gene TRBJ2-7, with TRBD2 matching over 16 bases. The CDR3 sequence is 20 residues long. Trimming cost V 1 base and J 4 bases; bases outside gene matches: 13. Germline values: CDR1 LNHNV, CDR2 YYDKDF (reference sequence). CDR3 coding DNA: TGTGCCACCAGCAGAGCACCGGGACTAGCGGGAGGGAAAGGGTATTACGAGCAGTACTTC. It specifies CATSRAPGLAGGKGYYEQYF.

The V gene is TRBV13, the J gene TRBJ1-4, with D unresolved. This CDR3 has 13 amino acids. Germline V lookup: CDR1 PRHDT, CDR2 FYEKMQ (reference sequence). V gave up 3 bases and J gave up 5 bases, with 7 bases separating them. The CDR3: CASSFAQNEKLFF. The CDR3 coding sequence is TGTGCCAGCAGCTTCGCCCAGAATGAAAAACTGTTTTTT.

V and J are TRBV4-1 and TRBJ2-7; 7 bases are shared with TRBD2. The CDR3 runs 15 residues. Trimming cost V 3 bases and J 5 bases; bases outside gene matches: 10. Germline-derived CDR1 and CDR2 are MGHRA and YSYEKL. CDR3 region: CASSHPGGGRDEQYF. The CDR3 nucleotides read TGCGCCAGCAGCCACCCGGGAGGAGGTAGAGACGAGCAGTACTTC.

This chain connects TRBV27 to TRBJ1-2; D unclear. Germline lookup yields CDR1 MNHEY and CDR2 SMNVEV (reference sequence). Trimming left V 6 bases short and J 4 bases short, with 9 bases between. This CDR3 is 12 amino acids long. The CDR3 spells CASRSGGYGYTF. The CDR3 DNA sequence: TGTGCCAGCAGGTCAGGCGGCTATGGCTACACCTTC.

This chain uses TRBV7-2 with TRBJ2-5, with D perhaps matching TRBD1 or TRBD2 (5 bases each). V was trimmed by 7 bases and J by 5 bases, leaving 14 bases between them. Germline V gene lookup returns CDR1 SGHTA and CDR2 FQGNSA. This CDR3 is built from 13 residues. CDR3 region: CASNKGPEETQYF. The CDR3 DNA sequence: TGTGCCAGCAACAAGGGACCGGAGGAGACCCAGTACTTC.

The gene calls are TRBV5-1 and TRBJ2-3, with D possibly TRBD2 on 5 matching bases. The V gene's germline CDR1 is SGHRS and CDR2 YFSETQ. This CDR3 spans 15 amino acids. V was trimmed by 1 base and J by 3 bases, leaving 12 bases between them. CDR3 region: CASSLLGIGTDTQYF. CDR3 nucleotides: TGCGCCAGCAGCTTGCTCGGGATAGGGACAGATACGCAGTATTTT.

V and J are TRBV11-3 and TRBJ2-1, with D uncertain. V was pared by 0 bases and J by 0 bases, with 9 bases between. Germline V gene data show CDR1 as SGHNT and CDR2 as YENEEA. The CDR3 has 16 residues. This CDR3 reads CASSLDLSGSYNEQFF. In DNA, the CDR3 is TGTGCCAGCAGCTTAGATCTCTCAGGCTCCTACAATGAGCAGTTCTTC.

The chain uses TRBV18 and TRBJ2-2, with TRBD2 identical over 7 bases. The J segment lost 0 bases and the V segment lost 1 base, leaving 8 bases of the junction unmatched. CDR3 length: 18 residues. Germline values: CDR1 KGHSH, CDR2 LQKENI. The DNA of the CDR3 is TGTGCCAGCTCACCACGCCGGGAGGCACGGGCGAACACCGGGGAGCTGTTTTTT. Its translation: CASSPRREARANTGELFF.

This clone was counted once. The gene calls are TRBV7-9 and TRBJ1-1; D gene uncertain. Germline CDR1 and CDR2: SEHNR and FQNEAQ (reference sequence). Trimming took off 8 bases at V and 8 bases at J, with 12 bases between the two ends. The CDR3 totals 11 residues. CDR3 nucleotide sequence: TGTGCCAGCGCCTCCACGACAGAAGCTTTCTTT. Translated: CASASTTEAFF.

The V and J genes are TRBV27 and TRBJ1-3; D perhaps matches TRBD1 (6 bases). The CDR3 spans 15 residues. Germline V gives CDR1 MNHEY, CDR2 SMNVEV (reference sequence). Trimming cost V 6 bases and J 4 bases, with 16 bases left between them. The CDR3 DNA reads as TGTGCCAGCAGCCTATCAGGGGCCCCCGGAAACACCATATATTTT. It codes for CASSLSGAPGNTIYF.

The chain employs TRBV28 and TRBJ2-7; 7 positions match TRBD1. Germline V gene data show CDR1 as MDHEN and CDR2 as SYDVKM. Germline trimming cut 5 bases from V and 2 bases from J; bases unmatched to any gene: 9. The CDR3 contains 15 residues. The CDR3 loop is CASSDPRGTAYEQYF. In DNA form, the CDR3 reads TGTGCCAGCAGTGATCCTAGGGGGACAGCCTACGAGCAGTACTTC.

V and J are TRBV7-2 and TRBJ1-4; 9 nucleotides align to TRBD1. CDR3 length: 15 residues. From germline, CDR1 is SGHTA and CDR2 FQGNSA. Germline trimming cut 5 bases from V and 3 bases from J; bases unmatched to any gene: 4. CDR3 loop: CASSAGQGANEKLFF. CDR3 DNA sequence: TGTGCCAGCAGCGCGGGACAGGGTGCTAATGAAAAACTGTTTTTT. Drawing the rest from reference TRBV7-2 and TRBJ1-4, the complete variable domain is GAGVSQSPSNKVTEKGKDVELRCDPISGHTALYWYRQSLGQGLEFLIYFQGNSAPDKSGLPSDRFSAERTGGSVSTLTIQRTQQEDSAVYLCASSAGQGANEKLFFGSGTQLSVL.

V gene TRBV7-6 combines with J gene TRBJ1-1, with 11 positions matching TRBD1. The CDR3 length is 14 residues. Germline trimming cut 3 bases from V and 6 bases from J; bases unmatched to any gene: 3. CDR1 is SGHVS and CDR2 is FNYEAQ in the germline V gene. Here the CDR3 DNA reads TGTGCCAGCAGCTTGGACAGGGGGCGGGCTGAAGCTTTCTTT. Encoded protein: CASSLDRGRAEAFF.

The chain recombines TRBV28 with TRBJ2-1; 8 bases match TRBD2. The CDR3 runs 16 residues. With 1 base clipped from V and 3 bases from J, the junction kept 5 bases outside the gene matches. From germline, CDR1 is MDHEN and CDR2 SYDVKM. The CDR3 DNA reads as TGTGCCAGCAGTTTATCGGGTAGCGGGATCTACAATGAGCAGTTCTTC. Translated: CASSLSGSGIYNEQFF.

Notes on this clone: Other DNA sequences in the sample encode the same CDR3. The chain uses TRBV5-6 and TRBJ2-3; D is undetermined. The germline V and J ends were trimmed by 0 bases and 6 bases, with 2 bases remaining between them. Germline CDR1 reads SGHDT; CDR2 reads YYEEEE. The CDR3 loop spans 11 amino acids. CDR3 sequence (DNA): TGTGCCAGCAGCTTGGCTGATACGCAGTATTTT. This translates into CASSLADTQYF.

V and J are TRBV5-4 and TRBJ2-1, with 7 bases that match TRBD2. After removal of 1 base from V and 0 bases from J, the junction contained 4 bases not matched to a gene. The CDR3 sequence is 16 residues long. The germline gives CDR1 SGHNT, CDR2 YYREEE (reference sequence). In DNA form, the CDR3 reads TGTGCCAGCAGCTTGTCCGCTAGCGGCTCCTACAATGAGCAGTTCTTC. Translating it yields CASSLSASGSYNEQFF.

V is TRBV11-2 and J is TRBJ2-7; D is possibly TRBD1 (5 bases). The length of the CDR3 is 15 residues. Germline CDR1 and CDR2: SGHAT and FQNNGV. The V gene lost 0 bases and the J gene lost 2 bases, with 11 bases spanning the gap. CDR3 amino acids: CASSLDLPGTYEQYF. As DNA, the CDR3 is TGTGCCAGCAGCTTAGATCTTCCAGGGACCTACGAGCAGTACTTC.

The chain is built from TRBV5-1 and TRBJ1-2; D ambiguous. This CDR3 has 17 amino acids. The ends were cut back, 3 bases at V and 4 bases at J, with 22 bases in the middle. CDR1 is SGHRS and CDR2 is YFSETQ in the germline V gene. CDR3 in amino acids: CASSYEHSLLGLYGYTF. The CDR3 DNA reads TGCGCCAGCAGCTACGAGCACAGTCTTCTTGGCCTCTATGGCTACACCTTC.

The rearrangement joins TRBV4-3 to TRBJ2-7; D is perhaps TRBD1 (6 bases). Germline V lookup: CDR1 LGHNA, CDR2 YSLEER. The CDR3 contains 15 residues. V was trimmed by 1 base and J by 1 base, leaving 11 bases between them. CDR3 sequence (DNA): TGCGCCAGCAGCCAAGTCAGACAGGCTTCCTACGAGCAGTACTTC. Translation gives CASSQVRQASYEQYF.

This chain connects TRBV9 to TRBJ2-1; the D is unclear. V gave up 2 bases and J gave up 8 bases, with 2 bases separating them. Germline V lookup: CDR1 SGDLS, CDR2 YYNGEE. The CDR3 is 10 amino acids. CDR3 nucleotides: TGTGCCAGCAGCGTGGATGAGCAGTTCTTC. Protein product: CASSVDEQFF.

In this sample, this clone turned up once. The V gene is TRBV29-1, the J gene TRBJ1-4; 9 bases fit TRBD1. The CDR3 length is 15 residues. The V gene's germline CDR1 is SQVTM and CDR2 ANQGSEA. The ends lost 5 bases at V and 8 bases at J; junction bases unmatched: 12. Here the CDR3 reads CSVSSGGTGSEKLFF. The CDR3 DNA reads as TGCAGCGTTTCCTCCGGCGGGACAGGGTCAGAAAAACTGTTTTTT. Based on the CDR3 plus reference TRBV29-1 and TRBJ1-4, the full variable domain is SAVISQKPSRDICQRGTSLTIQCQVDSQVTMMFWYRQQPGQSLTLIATANQGSEATYESGFVIDKFPISRPNLTFSTLTVSNMSPEDSSIYLCSVSSGGTGSEKLFFGSGTQLSVL.

J is TRBJ2-7 and V is TRBV5-4; D remains ambiguous. The V end lost 0 bases, the J end lost 0 bases, and 10 bases lay between the germline ends. This CDR3 has 15 amino acids. Germline CDR1 and CDR2: SGHNT and YYREEE (reference sequence). The CDR3 is CASSLGWQYSYEQYF. CDR3 DNA sequence: TGTGCCAGCAGCTTGGGCTGGCAGTACTCCTACGAGCAGTACTTC.

The chain couples TRBV7-9 to TRBJ2-7; D perhaps matches TRBD1 (5 bases). Germline CDR1 SEHNR, CDR2 FQNEAQ (reference sequence). CDR3 length: 13 residues. V lost 5 bases and J lost 1, with 9 bases in between. The CDR3 here is CASSPRQSYEQYF. The CDR3 region has the DNA TGTGCCAGCAGCCCAAGACAGTCCTACGAGCAGTACTTC.

This clone was observed once. The genes are TRBV18 and TRBJ2-5; 8 bases are a match to TRBD1. Germline V CDR1 and CDR2: KGHSH, LQKENI. The CDR3 loop spans 15 amino acids. V shed 8 bases, J shed 2 bases, and the junction held 10 bases outside the gene matches. The CDR3 region is CASGTGTGAQETQYF. CDR3 nucleotides: TGTGCCAGCGGGACCGGGACAGGAGCACAAGAGACCCAGTACTTC.

The chain couples TRBV5-1 to TRBJ2-4, with TRBD2 matching over 7 bases. Per germline, CDR1 SGHRS and CDR2 YFSETQ. CDR3 length: 17 amino acids. V lost 0 bases and J lost 0; bases outside the gene matches: 6. CDR3 nucleotides: TGCGCCAGCAGCTTGGATCCGGGGGGAATAGCCAAAAACATTCAGTACTTC. Translating it yields CASSLDPGGIAKNIQYF.

The chain links TRBV9 to TRBJ2-5, with D tentatively TRBD1 (6 bases). Trimming left V 0 bases short and J 1 base short, with 10 bases between. The CDR3 extends over 15 amino acids. Germline V gives CDR1 SGDLS, CDR2 YYNGEE. Here the CDR3 DNA reads TGTGCCAGCAGCGTAGGTGGGGGCGGCCAAGAGACCCAGTACTTC. It encodes CASSVGGGGQETQYF.

This clone has a single count. The chain recombines TRBV25-1 with TRBJ2-3; 9 nucleotides align to TRBD2. Per the germline V gene, CDR1 is MGHDK and CDR2 is SYGVNS. Trimming took 5 bases from V and 6 from J; bases not matched to a gene: 9. The length of the CDR3 is 15 residues. CDR3 sequence: CASSQGLAMADTQYF. CDR3 in DNA: TGTGCCAGCAGTCAAGGACTAGCGATGGCGGATACGCAGTATTTT. Variable domain in full (rest from reference TRBV25-1 and TRBJ2-3): EADIYQTPRYLVIGTGKKITLECSQTMGHDKMYWYQQDPGMELHLIHYSYGVNSTEKGDLSSESTVSRIRTEHFPLTLESARPSHTSQYLCASSQGLAMADTQYFGPGTRLTVL.

With regard to this clone: Other DNA sequences from this sample encode an identical CDR3 as well. The V and J genes are TRBV28 and TRBJ2-1; D gene unclear. V was cut by 2 bases and J by 6 bases, with 2 bases left in between. The V gene's germline CDR1 is MDHEN and CDR2 SYDVKM. There are 11 residues in the CDR3. CDR3 loop: CASSLGNEQFF. For the CDR3, the DNA is TGTGCCAGCAGTTTAGGCAATGAGCAGTTCTTC.